This T cell receptor beta chain came from a study of pediatric ulcerative colitis. General study points: This repertoire reflects total lymphocytes rather than subpopulations like regulatory T cells. Two rectal clonotypes were found only in ulcerative colitis patients, all of them. Ulcerative colitis patients shared more blood-rectal clones than controls.

This CDR3 region has 16 residues. Between the trimmed V and J ends, which lost 2 bases and 0 bases, there was a span of 13 bases. Per the germline V gene, CDR1 is MNHNS and CDR2 is SASEGT. During colonoscopy, one to two rectal pinch biopsies were collected. Method: immunoSEQ multiplex PCR; TCRdb's copy keeps in-frame clones and lacks some. The sample yields some 35,000 clones, roughly 81% seen once. On this clone itself: Its specificity is unknown.

Sequencing was performed on gut tissue. The TCR sequence derives from a boy aged 5-17 years with mild ulcerative colitis. J is TRBJ1-2 and V is TRBV6-1; unclear D gene. The CDR3 DNA reads as TGTGCCAGCAGTGAATCTTGGGCAGAAACTAACTATGGCTACACCTTC. Translating gives CASSESWAETNYGYTF.